Listed below are T cell receptor beta chains from one sample, sequenced in a study of T cells after yellow fever vaccination. MiXCR was run by TCRdb on the 5' RACE reads, yielding one entry per CDR3 protein. The sample carries about 630,000 distinct CDR3 sequences, 9% to 15% recorded once. The starting material was PBMCs, obtained on the day of the yellow fever booster vaccination. The receptors shown here come from a man younger than 45 who received the YFV17D yellow fever vaccine. Each CDR3 is given with its conserved first and last residue. D genes are given only for firm matches. The size field is filled for only some rows; it gives once, few, many or a size class.

D gene,J gene,clone size,V gene,CDR3 protein,CDR3 DNA
TRBD2,TRBJ2-1,few,TRBV28,CASSSPEGGRINEQFF,TGTGCCAGCAGTTCACCAGAAGGCGGGAGGATTAATGAGCAGTTCTTC
-,TRBJ2-1,few,TRBV7-9,CASSHDTGEQFF,TGTGCCAGCAGCCATGACACGGGTGAGCAGTTCTTC
TRBD2,TRBJ2-1,few,TRBV20-1,CSARAREGAYNEQFF,TGCAGTGCTAGGGCGCGGGAGGGTGCTTACAATGAGCAGTTCTTC
TRBD2,TRBJ2-3,-,TRBV4-2,CASSQEVGRGTDTQYF,TGTGCCAGCAGCCAAGAAGTCGGGAGGGGGACAGATACGCAGTATTTT
-,TRBJ2-7,few,TRBV5-1,CASSLTIGEQYF,TGCGCCAGCAGCCTGACAATAGGCGAGCAGTACTTC
TRBD1,TRBJ1-1,few,TRBV30,CAWSVPSNRGLAEAFF,TGTGCCTGGAGTGTACCCTCCAACAGGGGGCTGGCCGAAGCTTTCTTT
-,TRBJ2-1,-,TRBV27,CASSFRTPPFNEQFF,TGTGCCAGCAGTTTTCGTACCCCTCCTTTCAATGAGCAGTTCTTC
-,TRBJ2-5,few,TRBV5-1,CASSFQREETQYF,TGCGCCAGCAGCTTTCAAAGGGAAGAGACCCAGTACTTC
-,TRBJ2-5,few,TRBV5-6,CASSLSGQAETQYF,TGTGCCAGCAGCTTGAGCGGGCAGGCAGAGACCCAGTACTTC
-,TRBJ2-7,-,TRBV25-1,CASSERVSLHF,TGTGCCAGCAGTGAAAGAGTCTCACTGCACTTC
TRBD2,TRBJ2-2,few,TRBV10-3,CAIKPSGDTGELFF,TGTGCCATCAAGCCTAGCGGAGACACCGGGGAGCTGTTTTTT
-,TRBJ2-1,many,TRBV7-9,CASSYRQEQFF,TGTGCCAGCAGCTACCGACAGGAGCAGTTCTTC
TRBD1,TRBJ1-5,few,TRBV7-2,CASSLSGQGGYQPQHF,TGTGCCAGCAGCTTATCGGGACAGGGAGGGTATCAGCCCCAGCATTTT
TRBD1,TRBJ1-5,-,TRBV6-1,CAVGGQGGQPQHF,TGTGCCGTGGGGGGACAGGGCGGTCAGCCCCAGCATTTT
-,TRBJ1-5,few,TRBV21-1,CASTWVGVQQPQHF,TGTGCCAGCACCTGGGTCGGGGTCCAACAGCCCCAGCATTTT
-,TRBJ2-3,-,TRBV12-3/TRBV12-4,CASSVSQDTQYF,TGTGCCAGCAGTGTATCTCAGGATACGCAGTATTTT
-,TRBJ2-3,few,TRBV20-1,CSARDVNRRITDTQYF,TGCAGTGCTAGAGATGTTAACAGGAGGATTACAGATACGCAGTATTTT
-,TRBJ1-1,few,TRBV29-1,CSVEAQGRGAFF,TGCAGCGTTGAAGCGCAGGGGCGGGGGGCTTTCTTT
-,TRBJ2-3,few,TRBV11-2,CASSSPATDTQYF,TGTGCCAGCAGCTCACCAGCGACCGATACGCAGTATTTT
-,TRBJ1-1,few,TRBV5-5,CASRRKIDSHTEAFF,TGTGCCAGCAGGAGAAAAATCGACAGCCACACTGAAGCTTTCTTT
-,TRBJ2-6,-,TRBV7-3,CASRPPGSAGANVLTF,TGTGCCAGCAGACCGCCCGGGTCTGCTGGGGCCAACGTCCTGACTTTC
TRBD1,TRBJ2-7,few,TRBV30,CAWSRGGSYEQYF,TGTGCCTGGAGCAGAGGGGGCAGTTACGAGCAGTACTTC
-,TRBJ2-5,-,TRBV24-1,CATRDIKETQYF,TGTGCCACCAGAGACATAAAAGAGACCCAGTACTTC
-,TRBJ1-2,-,TRBV5-1,CASSLNVRDGYTF,TGCGCCAGCAGCTTAAATGTGCGGGATGGCTACACCTTC
TRBD1,TRBJ1-1,-,TRBV5-1,CASTLQGVNRNTEAFF,TGCGCCAGCACCCTTCAGGGGGTAAATCGGAACACTGAAGCTTTCTTT
TRBD2,TRBJ2-1,few,TRBV20-1,CSARKTSGSREQFF,TGCAGTGCTAGAAAGACTAGCGGGAGTCGGGAGCAGTTCTTC
-,TRBJ2-5,many,TRBV20-1,CSARVGSEGETQYF,TGCAGTGCTAGGGTCGGGAGTGAGGGCGAGACCCAGTACTTC
-,TRBJ1-2,few,TRBV5-1,CASSLSGVAYGYTF,TGCGCCAGCAGCTTGTCCGGGGTGGCCTATGGCTACACCTTC
TRBD2,TRBJ2-3,few,TRBV12-3/TRBV12-4,CASVAGGSDTQYF,TGTGCCAGCGTAGCGGGAGGTTCAGATACGCAGTATTTT
TRBD2,TRBJ2-3,few,TRBV7-2,CASSTSGRADTDTQYF,TGTGCCAGCAGCACTAGCGGGAGGGCGGACACAGATACGCAGTATTTT